This T cell receptor (beta chain) was found in a study of T cell responses to AZD1222 COVID-19 vaccine. Looking at the study overall: Timing groups of about 4 and about 12 weeks for second doses were pooled.

The CDR3 totals 15 residues. Trimming took 6 bases from V and 0 from J, leaving 12 bases between them. Germline V gives CDR1 SNHLY, CDR2 FYNNEI. Here immunoSEQ multiplex PCR was the method, and the copy in TCRdb shows in-frame clones only, minus some. The sample lists 150,000 to 180,000 clones, about nine tenths occurring once. The chain recombines TRBV2 with TRBJ1-5; no reliable D call. Material: peripheral blood, obtained on day 0 of AZD1222 vaccination. This TCR was recovered from an adult in good health. CDR3 sequence (DNA): TGTGCCAGCAGGCCGACACCTACTAGCAATCAGCCCCAGCATTTT. Encoded protein: CASRPTPTSNQPQHF.